This section outlines one TCR beta chain sequence together with its context. What this receptor recognizes is not known. No per-base quality is available; no much larger clone lies one base away. This sample was included in a study of shared clonotypes between healthy human individuals (dated by TCRdb to the early 2020s). Regarding the complete study: Three men and two women, aged 18 to 49 years, made up the cohort. Per donor, leukapheresis produced somewhere between about 0.8 and 9 billion PBMCs. Per donor, three plates each were used for CD4 naive and CD4 memory, two for CD8 naive, and one for CD8 memory. To estimate repertoire size and how much clonotype sharing occurs between individuals, the study deeply sequenced the blood TCR repertoires of five healthy adults. Different laboratories and diverse techniques were used to prepare libraries and sequence TCR repertoires, to increase sequencing depth and limit assay-specific biases.

Using the deep immunoSEQ assay, TCR CDR3 regions were amplified from genomic DNA by multiplex PCR. Genomic DNA extracted from each cell subset was distributed evenly over all wells of several immunoSEQ 96-well plates, and each plate served as one replicate. Each replicate PCR for sorted subsets received approximately 220 ng genomic DNA, equal to around 32,000 T cell genomes. Purified libraries were measured with a Qubit 3.0 fluorometer, size-checked on a Bioanalyzer 2100, and measured again with the KAPA Library Quantification kit. Every immunoSEQ 96-well plate was sequenced on a dedicated single-read 150-cycle Illumina NextSeq 550 flow cell. The study's processing was this. The immunoSEQ output contained only junctional sequences without quality scores, so filtering could not match that applied to full-length reads. To assign V/J genes and CDR3, sequences were annotated against IMGT germline references using PyIR, a Python wrapper for IgBLAST v1.9. Reads with weak V/J assignments (E-value above 1e-6), missing CDR3, stop codons, out-of-frame junctions, or ambiguous translated residues were removed. V3J clonotypes were defined by identical inferred V gene, J gene, and CDR3 amino acid sequence. To compute the percentage overlap between repertoires, the number of shared unique clonotypes was divided by the size of the smaller repertoire. Three approaches were used to assess repertoire richness: RTK rarefaction, the Chao1 estimator, and Recon v2.1 estimates of unobserved clonotypes. Generation probabilities for all TCRbeta clonotypes obtained by the gDNA method from a handful of donors were computed using OLGA. The source is immuneACCESS, and TCRdb retained only in-frame sequences with V and J called. Part of the clones is not carried over; for the studies checked, unresolved V genes explain less than half of this, and the remainder is unexplained. V, J and clone size reflect that table, while D and trimming were determined from the DNA. In all, the sample holds over 1.4 million clones, and more than 95% of those were seen once. Approximately 1.1% of the sample comes from the top ten.

Healthy HIV-negative adults with no recently reported acute infections or vaccinations were included as donors. Only Caucasian adults living in Nashville, Tennessee, USA were represented among the donors. Magnetic negative selection was used to enrich CD4+ T cells, after which naive cells were positively selected on CD45RA and the negative fraction became the memory subset. After blood collection by leukapheresis, PBMCs were isolated using Ficoll-Histopaque density gradient centrifugation and then cryopreserved in the vapor phase of liquid nitrogen. Purity and quantity of every magnetically sorted T cell population were checked by analytical flow cytometry. Genomic DNA was isolated from every sorted fraction and measured by UV absorbance on a Nanodrop 2000c. What the work shows at the level of the full study, not this receptor alone: Pairwise subsampling indicated that sequencing depth was expected to affect the degree of clonotype sharing among donors. Even with the large sequencing depth, rarefaction of the sorted-subset datasets indicated that sequencing was incomplete. The small number of donors limited the genetic and exposure-history diversity represented. About 4.5% of naive CD4, 3.5% of naive CD8, 2.3% of memory CD4, and around 0.42% of memory CD8 clonotypes were shared across a few donors. Compared with non-shared clonotypes, the clonotypes found in all four sorted-subset donors had higher generation probabilities. Naive subsets generally had larger estimated clonotype richness than memory subsets. Sampling was limited to blood, and TCR repertoires in tissue likely differ from TCR repertoires in blood.

Reading the germline V gene gives CDR1 MDHEN and CDR2 SYDVKM. Clipping removes 6 bases from V and 0 bases from J, with 8 as the unmatched junction base count. The CDR3 runs 15 residues from the cysteine to the phenylalanine. Only the CDR3 DNA is retained, 45 bases long and in frame from the first base. Sequencing was performed on naive CD4+ T cells sorted from blood. The sample's cell subset or site, from its label and the paper: CD45RA+ positively selected. This TCR came from a man aged 25-45 years in good health. The receptor chain draws on TRBV28 and TRBJ2-7, and 7 junction bases match TRBD1. Read as DNA, the sequence is TGTGCCAGCAGCTACAGGGGTAGGTCCTCCTACGAGCAGTACTTC. The translation is CASSYRGRSSYEQYF.